The present T cell receptor (beta chain) was sequenced within a study of human T cells and chemical hapten exposure. Time point noted: patch test 1, 2 weeks after DPC sensitization. Treatment: therapeutic diphenylcyclopropenone sensitization with weekly scalp DPC. The table lists this clonotype with a few counts. Each CDR3 protein is one row after TCRdb ran MiXCR on the RACE reads. The sample carries 370,000 or so distinct CDR3 sequences, roughly 4.8% recorded once. Germline loops: CDR1 SEHNR, CDR2 FQNEAQ (reference sequence). The CDR3 is made up of 17 amino acids. The ends lost 5 bases at V and 3 bases at J; junction bases unmatched: 12.

The sample was whole blood, taken in connection with sensitization to the hapten diphenylcyclopropenone (DPC). This chain connects TRBV7-9 to TRBJ2-2; TRBD2 aligns across 7 bases. The sequence was obtained from a woman between 45 and 65 years old with alopecia areata. Some clones in this sample may be carry-over from other donors' samples. The CDR3 region is CASSPPTAGADTGELFF. CDR3 DNA: TGTGCCAGCAGCCCCCCTACCGCGGGAGCCGACACCGGGGAGCTGTTTTTT. Together with reference TRBV7-9 and TRBJ2-2, the CDR3 gives the full variable domain: DTGVSQNPRHKITKRGQNVTFRCDPISEHNRLYWYRQTLGQGPEFLTYFQNEAQLEKSRLLSDRFSAERPKGSFSTLEIQRTEQGDSAMYLCASSPPTAGADTGELFFGEGSRLTVL.